One TCR beta chain is described in this entry. The antigen is unknown. This entry comes from a study of monozygotic twins with inflammatory bowel disease. Study outcomes and limitations: Differing T cell subtypes remained indistinguishable. Versus healthy twins, IBD patients showed fewer clonotypes shared with others, especially with disease activity.

Each TCR library used about 3,200 ng of total RNA. TCRdb re-called the 5' RACE reads, yielding one record per CDR3 amino acid sequence without DNA. This table holds approximately 150,000 distinct CDR3 sequences. There are 12 residues in the CDR3. The V gene's germline CDR1 is MNHEY and CDR2 SMNVEV (reference sequence). The V gene is TRBV27, the J gene TRBJ2-1; TCRdb proposes TRBD2, but this gene call is untestable without DNA. The sequenced sample consisted of blood. The sequence derives from a human donor with ulcerative colitis or Crohn's disease, or a healthy co-twin of an affected twin (not recorded which). The CDR3 loop is CASRHSGGEQFF.